The entry that follows covers one T cell receptor (beta chain) sequence. Antigen unknown. The data were taken from a study of OX40 agonist ivuxolimab in advanced cancers. Study summary: Patients were dosed intravenously with ivuxolimab at 0.01 to 10 mg/kg every 2 weeks. It was permissible to have had prior anti-PD-1, anti-PD-L1 or anti-CTLA-4 therapy, and around 40% had some. Whole-study results and caveats: Expanded clones were, on average, more numerous in CD8+ T cells than in CD4+.

Prior autoimmune disease or systemic immunosuppression barred patients. Assay used: immunoSEQ multiplex PCR; TCRdb lists only in-frame clones, some missing. The sample yields tens of thousands of clones, around 86% seen once. The clonotype comes from an adult with an advanced solid tumor such as melanoma, head and neck, liver or kidney cancer. Sequenced here: CD4+ or CD8+ T cells sorted from blood, sampled in a trial of the OX40 agonist ivuxolimab.

The CDR3 sequence: CACASRGAYGYTF. The CDR3 nucleotides read TGTGCCTGCGCCTCTCGGGGAGCCTATGGCTACACCTTC. The rearrangement uses TRBV30 and TRBJ1-2, with unresolved D. The CDR3 totals 13 residues. The germline V gene encodes CDR1 GTSNPN and CDR2 SVGIG (reference sequence). With 6 bases removed from V and 4 bases from J, the gap between germline ends came to 15 bases.